The text below deals with one TCR beta chain. Described time point: approximately twelve months of natalizumab therapy. The assay was run at survey level. The assay was immunoSEQ multiplex PCR, and TCRdb's table has in-frame clones only and misses some. The sample holds under 30,000 clones, approximately 89% seen once. The data are from a study of multiple sclerosis patients with progressive multifocal leukoencephalopathy. Germline CDR1 and CDR2: SGHTS and YDEGEE. The CDR3 is 14 residues long. Trimming cost V 3 bases and J 0 bases, with 9 bases left between them. The source of this sequence is a man younger than 40 with multiple sclerosis. The chain links TRBV5-8 to TRBJ1-1, with D perhaps matching TRBD1 (5 bases). Source: PBMCs, taken from a patient treated with natalizumab. The CDR3: CASSSGRLNTEAFF. As DNA, the CDR3 is TGTGCCAGCAGCTCGGGACGGCTGAACACTGAAGCTTTCTTT. Full variable domain (remainder filled in from reference TRBV5-8 and TRBJ1-1): EAGVTQSPTHLIKTRGQQATLRCSPISGHTSVYWYQQALGLGLQFLLWYDEGEERNRGNFPPRFSGRQFPNYSSELNVNALELEDSALYLCASSSGRLNTEAFFGQGTRLTVV.